The rows below give T cell receptor beta chains drawn from one sample of a study of blood T cell repertoires in COVID-19. TCRdb keeps only in-frame clones here, not all; method: immunoSEQ multiplex PCR. This table holds 340,000 or so clones, roughly 91% found once. What was sequenced was peripheral blood. These receptor sequences come from a man aged 45-65 years with active or convalescent COVID-19. Each CDR3 is given with its conserved first and last residue. The order of the fields is V gene, clone size, J gene, D gene, CDR3 DNA, CDR3 protein. A D gene is named only where the DNA matches it firmly. The size entry is marked missing in some rows and otherwise reads once, few, many or a size class.

v_gene: TRBV7-3
abundance: few
j_gene: TRBJ2-2
d_gene: NA
CDR3nt: TGTGCCAGCAGCTTAACGCAGGGGTTAGCCGGGGAGCTGTTTTTT
CDR3aa: CASSLTQGLAGELFF

v_gene: TRBV6-1
abundance: NA
j_gene: TRBJ2-1
d_gene: NA
CDR3nt: TGTGCCAGCAGTGAGGAGGGCTCTCGGTTCTTC
CDR3aa: CASSEEGSRFF

v_gene: TRBV5-4
abundance: NA
j_gene: TRBJ1-2
d_gene: NA
CDR3nt: TGTGCCAGCAGCGCGGGACTTTACGGGGGCTACACCTTC
CDR3aa: CASSAGLYGGYTF

v_gene: TRBV27
abundance: NA
j_gene: TRBJ2-7
d_gene: TRBD2
CDR3nt: TGTGCCAGCAGAGATAGCGGGAGGTACGAGCAGTACTTC
CDR3aa: CASRDSGRYEQYF

v_gene: TRBV30
abundance: NA
j_gene: TRBJ2-3
d_gene: NA
CDR3nt: TGTGCCTGGGTCCGGCCAGGGCGCACAGATACGCAGTATTTT
CDR3aa: CAWVRPGRTDTQYF

v_gene: TRBV25-1
abundance: NA
j_gene: TRBJ1-1
d_gene: NA
CDR3nt: TGTGCCAGCAGTTTAGCAGGGGCAAGGACTGAAGCTTTCTTT
CDR3aa: CASSLAGARTEAFF

v_gene: TRBV7-9
abundance: NA
j_gene: TRBJ2-7
d_gene: TRBD1
CDR3nt: TGTGCCAGCAGCACCCGACAGGGGGAATCGAACGAGCAGTACTTC
CDR3aa: CASSTRQGESNEQYF

v_gene: TRBV6-5
abundance: NA
j_gene: TRBJ1-6
d_gene: TRBD1
CDR3nt: TGTGCCAGCAGTTACATCAGGGGGCCTAATTCACCCCTCCACTTT
CDR3aa: CASSYIRGPNSPLHF

v_gene: TRBV7-9
abundance: NA
j_gene: TRBJ2-1
d_gene: TRBD2
CDR3nt: TGTGCCAGCAGCGGGCGGAGGACTAGCGGGGAGGATGAGCAGTTCTTC
CDR3aa: CASSGRRTSGEDEQFF

v_gene: TRBV20-1
abundance: NA
j_gene: TRBJ1-2
d_gene: NA
CDR3nt: TGCAGTGCCCAGGGGAACTATGGCTACACCTTC
CDR3aa: CSAQGNYGYTF

v_gene: TRBV5-8
abundance: once
j_gene: TRBJ1-5
d_gene: NA
CDR3nt: TGTGCCAGCAGCTTGGGAGGTTTCAATCAGCCCCAGCATTTT
CDR3aa: CASSLGGFNQPQHF

v_gene: TRBV19
abundance: NA
j_gene: TRBJ1-5
d_gene: TRBD1
CDR3nt: TGTGCCAGTAGTAGACAGGGGGCGGGCAATCAGCCCCAGCATTTT
CDR3aa: CASSRQGAGNQPQHF

v_gene: TRBV2
abundance: NA
j_gene: TRBJ1-6
d_gene: NA
CDR3nt: TGTGCCAGCGGCGCGCGGGCGGGAAATTCACCCCTCCACTTT
CDR3aa: CASGARAGNSPLHF

v_gene: TRBV15
abundance: NA
j_gene: TRBJ1-1
d_gene: NA
CDR3nt: TGTGCCACCAGCAGAGATAAGGGGGATAACACTGAAGCTTTCTTT
CDR3aa: CATSRDKGDNTEAFF

v_gene: TRBV2
abundance: NA
j_gene: TRBJ2-5
d_gene: TRBD2
CDR3nt: TGTGCCAGCAGTTTTAGACTAGCGGGAGGGCCGAAGACCCAGTACTTC
CDR3aa: CASSFRLAGGPKTQYF

v_gene: TRBV15
abundance: NA
j_gene: TRBJ1-5
d_gene: NA
CDR3nt: TGTGCCACCAGCAGAGGACTGGGTCCCAATCAGCCCCAGCATTTT
CDR3aa: CATSRGLGPNQPQHF

v_gene: TRBV19
abundance: NA
j_gene: TRBJ1-2
d_gene: NA
CDR3nt: TGTGCCAGTAGTATACGGTTGGCTAACTATGGCTACACCTTC
CDR3aa: CASSIRLANYGYTF

v_gene: TRBV2
abundance: NA
j_gene: TRBJ2-3
d_gene: TRBD2
CDR3nt: TGTGCCACCTCGGGACTAGCGGGAGGGGTAGATACGCAGTATTTT
CDR3aa: CATSGLAGGVDTQYF

v_gene: TRBV5-1
abundance: NA
j_gene: TRBJ2-3
d_gene: TRBD2
CDR3nt: TGCGCCAGCAGCTTCGCGATGCGCGGGGGGGCGGGGGATACGCAGTATTTT
CDR3aa: CASSFAMRGGAGDTQYF

v_gene: TRBV18
abundance: once
j_gene: TRBJ2-3
d_gene: NA
CDR3nt: TGTGCCAGCTCACCTAAGGGAATTGGGTGGACAAGCACAGATACGCAGTATTTT
CDR3aa: CASSPKGIGWTSTDTQYF

v_gene: TRBV11-2
abundance: NA
j_gene: TRBJ2-3
d_gene: NA
CDR3nt: TGTGCCAGCAGCCTCAGGGCTAGCACAGATACGCAGTATTTT
CDR3aa: CASSLRASTDTQYF

v_gene: TRBV27
abundance: NA
j_gene: TRBJ2-2
d_gene: TRBD2
CDR3nt: TGTGCCAGCAGTTCTAGCGGGAGAGCCGGGGAGCTGTTTTTT
CDR3aa: CASSSSGRAGELFF

v_gene: TRBV20-1
abundance: NA
j_gene: TRBJ2-7
d_gene: NA
CDR3nt: TGCAGTAAAGACAGAGCTTACGAGCAGTACTTC
CDR3aa: CSKDRAYEQYF

v_gene: TRBV2
abundance: NA
j_gene: TRBJ2-1
d_gene: TRBD1
CDR3nt: TGTGCCAGCAGGAGGGACAGCGACCCATACAATGAGCAGTTCTTC
CDR3aa: CASRRDSDPYNEQFF

v_gene: TRBV12-3/TRBV12-4
abundance: NA
j_gene: TRBJ1-2
d_gene: NA
CDR3nt: TGTGCCAGCAGAGCCCCGGGGGATTATGGCTACACCTTC
CDR3aa: CASRAPGDYGYTF

v_gene: TRBV7-8
abundance: NA
j_gene: TRBJ1-2
d_gene: TRBD1
CDR3nt: TGTGCCAGCAGCTTAGACCCTTCCAGGACAGGGGTTCAAGGCTACACCTTC
CDR3aa: CASSLDPSRTGVQGYTF

v_gene: TRBV2
abundance: NA
j_gene: TRBJ2-7
d_gene: NA
CDR3nt: TGTGCCAGCAGTGAATCAAATCTGCAGTACGAGCAGTACTTC
CDR3aa: CASSESNLQYEQYF

v_gene: TRBV9
abundance: NA
j_gene: TRBJ2-3
d_gene: NA
CDR3nt: TGTGCCAGCAGCGTAGGGAGAGTCACAGATACGCAGTATTTT
CDR3aa: CASSVGRVTDTQYF

v_gene: TRBV28
abundance: NA
j_gene: TRBJ2-7
d_gene: TRBD2
CDR3nt: TGTGCCAGCAGTTTGGCGGGAGGCTCCTACGAGCAGTACTTC
CDR3aa: CASSLAGGSYEQYF

v_gene: TRBV6-6
abundance: NA
j_gene: TRBJ2-5
d_gene: NA
CDR3nt: TGTGCCAGCAGTTACCCCTCAGGGGAGACCCAGTACTTC
CDR3aa: CASSYPSGETQYF

v_gene: TRBV18
abundance: NA
j_gene: TRBJ1-4
d_gene: NA
CDR3nt: TGTGCCAGCTCACCGGGACAAGTGGGTGAAAAACTGTTTTTT
CDR3aa: CASSPGQVGEKLFF

v_gene: TRBV2
abundance: NA
j_gene: TRBJ1-3
d_gene: NA
CDR3nt: TGTGCCAGCAGCCCAGGGGTCTCTGGAAACACCATATATTTT
CDR3aa: CASSPGVSGNTIYF

v_gene: TRBV6-5
abundance: once
j_gene: TRBJ2-7
d_gene: TRBD1
CDR3nt: TGTGCCAGTCAAGGTTCAGGGGGTTCCCCCTACGAGCAGTACTTC
CDR3aa: CASQGSGGSPYEQYF

v_gene: TRBV2
abundance: NA
j_gene: TRBJ1-5
d_gene: TRBD1
CDR3nt: TGTGCCAGCAGGGGGACAGGGGGTTCCGATCAGCCCCAGCATTTT
CDR3aa: CASRGTGGSDQPQHF

v_gene: TRBV2
abundance: many
j_gene: TRBJ1-4
d_gene: NA
CDR3nt: TGTGCCAGCAGTGAATACTTGGGGGCAGGAGATGAAAAACTGTTTTTT
CDR3aa: CASSEYLGAGDEKLFF

v_gene: TRBV18
abundance: NA
j_gene: TRBJ2-2
d_gene: TRBD2
CDR3nt: TGTGCCAGCTCACCACCGGGTCTAGCGGGGAACACCGGGGAGCTGTTTTTT
CDR3aa: CASSPPGLAGNTGELFF

v_gene: TRBV5-4
abundance: NA
j_gene: TRBJ1-1
d_gene: NA
CDR3nt: TGTGCCAGCAGCTTTAGCGTACAGCAGAACACTGAAGCTTTCTTT
CDR3aa: CASSFSVQQNTEAFF

v_gene: TRBV19
abundance: NA
j_gene: TRBJ1-1
d_gene: TRBD1
CDR3nt: TGTGCCAGTAGTATAACCCCGGGACAGGCGAGGGAGAACACTGAAGCTTTCTTT
CDR3aa: CASSITPGQARENTEAFF

v_gene: TRBV28
abundance: NA
j_gene: TRBJ2-3
d_gene: NA
CDR3nt: TGTGCCAGCAGTTTAGGCAGCGTCACTCTCCAGACGCAGTATTTT
CDR3aa: CASSLGSVTLQTQYF

v_gene: TRBV28
abundance: once
j_gene: TRBJ2-3
d_gene: TRBD2
CDR3nt: TGTGCCAGCACAATAGCGGGAGGGGTCACAGATACGCAGTATTTT
CDR3aa: CASTIAGGVTDTQYF

v_gene: TRBV7-8
abundance: NA
j_gene: TRBJ1-3
d_gene: NA
CDR3nt: TGTGCCAGCAGCCCTCTAGTTACTGGAAACACCATATATTTT
CDR3aa: CASSPLVTGNTIYF

v_gene: TRBV5-1
abundance: NA
j_gene: TRBJ1-6
d_gene: NA
CDR3nt: TGCGCCAGCAGCCCGACATCATCGAATTCACCCCTCCACTTT
CDR3aa: CASSPTSSNSPLHF

v_gene: TRBV29-1
abundance: NA
j_gene: TRBJ2-1
d_gene: TRBD2
CDR3nt: TGCAGCGTTCGGCTAGCGGGGGGAGGGAAGCAGTTCTTC
CDR3aa: CSVRLAGGGKQFF

v_gene: TRBV6-5
abundance: NA
j_gene: TRBJ1-3
d_gene: TRBD1
CDR3nt: TGTGCCAGCAGTTACATCGGGACAGGGTCCGGAAACACCATATATTTT
CDR3aa: CASSYIGTGSGNTIYF

v_gene: TRBV21-1
abundance: once
j_gene: TRBJ2-3
d_gene: NA
CDR3nt: TGTGCCAGACGGGCTAGCGGGAGAGCCCTCTCCAGCACAGATACGCAGTATTTT
CDR3aa: CARRASGRALSSTDTQYF

v_gene: TRBV4-3
abundance: NA
j_gene: TRBJ2-3
d_gene: NA
CDR3nt: TGCGCCAGCAGCCCGACTACCTTGGGGAGGACAGATACGCAGTATTTT
CDR3aa: CASSPTTLGRTDTQYF

v_gene: TRBV9
abundance: NA
j_gene: TRBJ2-2
d_gene: NA
CDR3nt: TGTGCCAGCAGCGTAGAAGTCAGGGTAGTCACCGGGGAGCTGTTTTTT
CDR3aa: CASSVEVRVVTGELFF